This TCR beta chain was retrieved from a study of cytomegalovirus exposure and HLA in healthy donors. Study-level points and caveats: It emerged from a later analysis that several of the most significant clusters appeared to be linked to common viral pathogens. Later analysis identified 16,000 or so TCR beta sequences associated with HLA alleles, using a false discovery rate threshold of 0.05.

Regarding this clone: As yet, its antigen is unknown.

The CDR3 is made up of 15 amino acids. The V end lost 0 bases, the J end lost 0 bases, and 3 bases lay between the germline ends. Looked up from germline, CDR1 is PRHDT and CDR2 is FYEKMQ (reference sequence). It was with 60 Vbeta and 13 Jbeta primers that the PCR ran. Clones were sequenced by immunoSEQ multiplex PCR, and TCRdb holds only the in-frame ones, with some missing. The ten most abundant clones cover 2.2% of a sample with some 120,000 clones. This chain connects TRBV13 to TRBJ1-6; unclear D gene. The TCR was taken from a man aged 35 to 55 in good health and CMV-seronegative. Sequencing was carried out using PBMCs. CDR3 region: CASSLGSSYNSPLHF. In DNA, the CDR3 is TGTGCCAGCAGCTTAGGGAGCTCCTATAATTCACCCCTCCACTTT.